The 15 T cell receptor beta chains below come from one sample, sequenced in a study of T cells in localized non-small cell lung cancer. The data were produced by immunoSEQ multiplex PCR, yet TCRdb's version contains in-frame clones alone and is incomplete. The sample contains approximately 31,000 clones, roughly 87% of which appear only once. This sample comprised peripheral blood mononuclear cells, obtained before any cancer treatment. The receptors derive from a man aged 35 to 69 with stage III lung adenocarcinoma.

This clone came up a few times. The chain uses TRBV15 and TRBJ2-3; 8 bases are a match to TRBD2. Germline CDR1 reads LNHNV; CDR2 reads YYDKDF (reference sequence). There are 14 residues in the CDR3. V trimming: 5 bases; J trimming: 6 bases; junction bases outside the gene matches: 7. CDR3 protein: CATSARGGSDTQYF. The CDR3 DNA reads TGTGCCACCAGCGCCCGCGGGGGGTCGGATACGCAGTATTTT.

The V and J genes are TRBV18 and TRBJ2-3, with unresolved D. Trimming shortened V by 2 bases and J by 2 bases, and 8 bases separated the two germline ends. This CDR3 region has 14 residues. In germline, CDR1 is KGHSH, CDR2 LQKENI. CDR3 sequence: CASSPSVHTDTQYF. The CDR3 bases are TGTGCCAGCTCACCAAGCGTACACACAGATACGCAGTATTTT.

A word on this clone: The sample holds other DNA sequences that translate to the same CDR3. The CDR3, as DNA: TGTGCCAGCTCCCGGGACTCGAGCACAGATACGCAGTATTTT. It translates to CASSRDSSTDTQYF. V and J are TRBV7-2 and TRBJ2-3; a weak D match, TRBD2 (6 bases). With 8 bases removed from V and 0 bases from J, the gap between germline ends came to 12 bases. The CDR3 is made up of 14 amino acids. The germline V gene has CDR1 SGHTA and CDR2 FQGNSA.

V is TRBV30 and J is TRBJ2-7; TRBD1 or TRBD2 may be the D gene (5 bases each). Germline values: CDR1 GTSNPN, CDR2 SVGIG (reference sequence). V lost 0 bases and J lost 3, with 9 bases in between. The CDR3 is 13 amino acids. The CDR3 nucleotides are TGTGCCTGGAGTGTTGGGGACGGCTACGAGCAGTACTTC. Protein product: CAWSVGDGYEQYF. The full variable domain, its missing parts supplied by reference TRBV30 and TRBJ2-7, is SQTIHQWPATLVQPVGSPLSLECTVEGTSNPNLYWYRQAAGRGLQLLFYSVGIGQISSEVPQNLSASRPQDRQFILSSKKLLLSDSGFYLCAWSVGDGYEQYFGPGTRLTVT.

The V gene is TRBV19, the J gene TRBJ2-1; tentative D call: TRBD2 (6 bases). V gave up 6 bases and J gave up 2 bases, with 11 bases separating them. The CDR3 spans 14 residues. CDR1 LNHDA and CDR2 SQIVND come from the germline V gene (reference sequence). The CDR3 loop reads CASSQGGAYNEQFF. Here the CDR3 DNA reads TGTGCCAGTAGCCAAGGAGGGGCCTACAATGAGCAGTTCTTC.

This chain joins TRBV11-2 and TRBJ2-3; D might be TRBD1 (6 bases). Deletions cut 3 bases from V and 8 bases from J, with 15 bases between. The length of the CDR3 is 14 residues. The germline CDR1 and CDR2 sequences are SGHAT and FQNNGV. The CDR3 reads CASSFAGAGGTQYF. The CDR3 DNA is TGTGCCAGCAGCTTTGCAGGGGCCGGTGGTACGCAGTATTTT.

V usage is TRBV6-5 and J usage is TRBJ1-2, with 7 bases fitting TRBD1. Losses at the gene ends were 0 bases for V and 4 bases for J; bases not matched to a gene: 5. The CDR3 has 15 residues. The germline CDR1 and CDR2 sequences are MNHEY and SVGAGI. CDR3: CASSYSRGPGYGYTF. The CDR3 DNA reads TGTGCCAGCAGTTACTCTAGGGGGCCAGGCTATGGCTACACCTTC.

The chain is built from TRBV6-1 and TRBJ2-7; possibly TRBD2 for D (5 bases). The V and J ends lost 8 bases and 0 bases respectively, with 11 bases between them. Germline CDR1 and CDR2: MNHNS and SASEGT. The CDR3 is 13 amino acids. The CDR3 coding sequence is TGTGCCAGCTGGTCTAGCTCCTCCTACGAGCAGTACTTC. Protein product: CASWSSSSYEQYF.

The chain couples TRBV25-1 to TRBJ1-5; maybe TRBD1 (5 bases). The germline V gene encodes CDR1 MGHDK and CDR2 SYGVNS. V was cut by 1 base and J by 5 bases, with 6 bases left in between. CDR3 length: 13 residues. The CDR3 sequence: CASSEWGHQPQHF. In nucleotides, the CDR3 is TGTGCCAGCAGTGAATGGGGACATCAGCCCCAGCATTTT.

The CDR3 region has the DNA TGTGCCAGTACCCCGCAGGGGAACTGGGGCTACACCTTC. Residues: CASTPQGNWGYTF. The rearrangement links TRBV19 to TRBJ1-2, with D possibly TRBD1 on 6 matching bases. The CDR3 contains 13 residues. The germline gives CDR1 LNHDA, CDR2 SQIVND (reference sequence). With 7 bases removed from V and 8 bases from J, the gap between germline ends came to 17 bases.

The chain joins TRBV30 to TRBJ1-1; D gene unclear. The CDR3 covers 12 residues. V was trimmed by 3 bases and J by 8 bases, leaving 13 bases between them. CDR1 is GTSNPN and CDR2 is SVGIG in the germline V gene (reference sequence). In nucleotides, the CDR3 is TGTGCCTGGAGCCGCCTGACGGCAGAAGCTTTCTTT. As protein: CAWSRLTAEAFF. The entire variable domain, with the rest obtained from reference TRBV30 and TRBJ1-1, is as follows: SQTIHQWPATLVQPVGSPLSLECTVEGTSNPNLYWYRQAAGRGLQLLFYSVGIGQISSEVPQNLSASRPQDRQFILSSKKLLLSDSGFYLCAWSRLTAEAFFGQGTRLTVV.

This clone has only one observation. J is TRBJ2-5 and V is TRBV4-3; tentative D call: TRBD1 (5 bases). The V and J ends lost 0 bases and 5 bases respectively, with 19 bases between them. Germline values: CDR1 LGHNA, CDR2 YSLEER. This CDR3 region has 17 residues. Here the CDR3 reads CASSQERVTWGTETQYF. CDR3 DNA sequence: TGCGCCAGCAGCCAAGAGCGCGTGACATGGGGCACGGAGACCCAGTACTTC.

The chain uses TRBV7-3 and TRBJ2-5, with D possibly being TRBD1 or TRBD2 (5 bases each). This CDR3 has 15 amino acids. The V gene lost 5 bases and the J gene lost 4 bases, with 17 bases spanning the gap. Germline assignment: CDR1 SGHTA and CDR2 FQGTGA. The CDR3 DNA follows: TGTGCCAGCAGCCCGTCCGCCGGGGCAGGAGAGACCCAGTACTTC. This encodes CASSPSAGAGETQYF.

V is TRBV18 and J is TRBJ1-1; unclear D gene. Trimming took off 6 bases at V and 4 bases at J, with 15 bases between the two ends. The CDR3 sequence is 14 residues long. Germline V CDR1 and CDR2: KGHSH, LQKENI. This CDR3 is CASSTATTATEAFF. The CDR3 DNA is TGTGCCAGCTCTACCGCGACGACGGCCACTGAAGCTTTCTTT.

The chain uses TRBV10-3 and TRBJ2-1; TRBD1 might be the D (6 bases). Germline V gene sequence: CDR1 ENHRY, CDR2 SYGVKD. V was cut by 0 bases and J by 5 bases, with 17 bases left in between. CDR3 length equals 17 residues. CDR3 nucleotide sequence: TGTGCCATCAGTGAGTCGGGCAGGGGCCCGCCGAACAATGAGCAGTTCTTC. This translates into CAISESGRGPPNNEQFF.